This T cell receptor beta chain originates from a study of identical twins (dated by TCRdb to about 2016). The study in broad terms: To test whether fetal clonotypes persist, the study used deep sequencing on TCR alpha and beta repertoires from monozygotic twins, unrelated adults of various ages, and cord blood. To rule out contamination, the twin experiments were replicated at different times with different library preparation protocols.

This clonotype was recorded a few times. What this receptor recognizes is not known. Qualities for individual bases were not recorded, and no much larger clone is one base off. Receptor libraries were prepared by 5' RACE. Sequenced on an Illumina HiSeq 2000. Template switching added a universal primer binding site, and the final cDNA carried a unique molecular identifier that allowed TCR cDNA molecules to be counted accurately. Specific primers in the conserved constant-segment region were used to synthesize first-strand cDNA for the TCR alpha and beta chains. To control for contamination, each cDNA library was double barcoded with a SMART-Mk sample barcode plus Illumina barcodes. TruSeq adapter sequences, together with Illumina sample barcodes, were added in two successive PCR steps. The Illumina HiSeq platform was used with custom primers to sequence TCR alpha and beta cDNA libraries. On the study's bioinformatics: Raw reads were processed with MiGEC to extract unique molecular identifiers, and MiXCR was used to determine CDR3 positions. For each individual, recombination models were inferred using an EM algorithm with the repgenHMM and IGoR tools. The analysis of shared clonotypes was done with the tcR package in R, with sharing normalized by the product of cloneset sizes. Out-of-frame nonproductive sequences were analyzed to study raw recombination free of thymic and clonal selection effects. The raw public data were reprocessed by TCRdb itself: fastp quality trimming at Q25, MiXCR clonotype calling, in-frame beta chains only. One record per CDR3 amino acid sequence lists the most common genes and DNA. The V and J calls shown here were made by TCRdb, not taken from the authors' results. For this sample the table gives under 500,000 distinct CDR3 sequences, of which about 13% were detected only once. The leading ten clones occupy approximately 0.98% of the sample.

V is pared back by 0 bases and J by 3 bases, with 10 bases lying between the germline termini. The CDR3 runs 14 amino acids, cysteine and phenylalanine included. Left in the record is the CDR3 DNA by itself, 42 bases read in frame from the first base. Taken from the germline V gene, the CDR1 and CDR2 loops are SGHRS and YFSETQ. On the study overall, not on this receptor specifically: In beta out-of-frame sequences, excess twin sharing was weaker, because having fewer shared sequences lowered the signal-to-noise ratio. Compared with coincidental sharing between unrelated individuals, an excess of low generation-probability sequences was observed among out-of-frame TCR alpha sequences shared between twins. Invariant T cells such as MAIT and iNKT could partly confound zero-insertion analyses, although diverse VJ usage argued against such confounding for most clonotypes. Recombination models systematically underestimated out-of-frame TCR alpha sharing in monozygotic twins but agreed with sharing between unrelated individuals. Conclusions relied on cross-sectional statistical analysis, since the same donors could not be followed over many years. Fewer insertions were carried by abundant cord blood beta clonotypes, a similar but weaker trend appeared in young adult naive repertoires, and no such trend appeared in memory repertoires.

Every donor was a healthy Caucasian. The twin cohort consisted of three pairs of female monozygotic twins, all aged roughly 18 to 30 years. Positive isolation kits from Invitrogen were used to isolate the CD4+ and CD8+ T cell populations. The same data also went into a second study, on yellow fever vaccine responses in identical twins. As described in the second report: The authors reported that the T cell response to vaccination in identical twins appeared partly convergent and partly personalized. In the study, vaccine-responding T cell clones were precisely tracked in identical twins.

This TCR was sampled from a woman in her late teens or twenties in good health. Recombination connected TRBV5-1 to TRBJ2-7, and possibly TRBD2, on 6 matching bases. What was sequenced was CD4+ T cells sorted from blood. CDR3 region: CASSLEGGDYEQYF. DNA sequence: TGCGCCAGCAGCTTGGAGGGCGGGGACTACGAGCAGTACTTC.